These T cell receptor beta chains were read from a single sample in a study of blood T cell repertoires in COVID-19. Using immunoSEQ multiplex PCR, the repertoire was profiled, and TCRdb retains in-frame clones only, with some absent. The sample includes about 370,000 clones, roughly nine tenths of them seen just once. The sample comprised PBMCs or T cells enriched from blood (not recorded which). These receptors were collected from a man between 18 and 35 years old who had recovered from COVID-19. Each CDR3 is given with its conserved first and last residue. The order of the fields is V gene, clone size, J gene, D gene, CDR3 protein, CDR3 DNA. The D gene is left open where the match is weak. Some rows mark clone size as missing; the rest say once, few, many or name a class of expanded clone.

v_call: TRBV7-9
clone_size: few
j_call: TRBJ2-7
d_call: -
cdr3_aa: CASSRQYYEQYF
cdr3_nt: TGTGCCAGCAGCCGACAGTATTACGAGCAGTACTTC

v_call: TRBV28
clone_size: -
j_call: TRBJ1-2
d_call: -
cdr3_aa: CASSLPQGGAASGYTF
cdr3_nt: TGTGCCAGCAGTTTACCCCAGGGAGGGGCGGCGAGCGGCTACACCTTC

v_call: TRBV6-5
clone_size: -
j_call: TRBJ1-3
d_call: -
cdr3_aa: CASRDTNSDTIYF
cdr3_nt: TGTGCCAGTCGGGACACGAACTCGGACACCATATATTTT

v_call: TRBV19
clone_size: -
j_call: TRBJ1-3
d_call: -
cdr3_aa: CASTPGAGNTIYF
cdr3_nt: TGTGCCAGTACCCCGGGGGCTGGAAACACCATATATTTT

v_call: TRBV19
clone_size: -
j_call: TRBJ2-2
d_call: TRBD2
cdr3_aa: CASGRGGDAGELFF
cdr3_nt: TGTGCCAGCGGACGCGGGGGGGACGCCGGGGAGCTGTTTTTT

v_call: TRBV4-1
clone_size: -
j_call: TRBJ1-5
d_call: -
cdr3_aa: CASSPYSHSNQPQHF
cdr3_nt: TGCGCCAGCAGCCCGTACAGTCATAGCAATCAGCCCCAGCATTTT

v_call: TRBV6-5
clone_size: -
j_call: TRBJ1-1
d_call: -
cdr3_aa: CASQEGWYTEAFF
cdr3_nt: TGTGCCAGTCAGGAGGGGTGGTACACTGAAGCTTTCTTT

v_call: TRBV19
clone_size: -
j_call: TRBJ2-3
d_call: TRBD1
cdr3_aa: CASSTTGGFTDTQYF
cdr3_nt: TGTGCCAGTAGTACGACAGGGGGCTTTACAGATACGCAGTATTTT

v_call: TRBV30
clone_size: once
j_call: TRBJ2-5
d_call: -
cdr3_aa: CAWSSTGETQYF
cdr3_nt: TGTGCCTGGAGCTCGACAGGCGAGACCCAGTACTTC

v_call: TRBV6-5
clone_size: once
j_call: TRBJ1-1
d_call: -
cdr3_aa: CASRTGPPLNTEAFF
cdr3_nt: TGTGCCAGCAGAACAGGGCCTCCTTTGAACACTGAAGCTTTCTTT

v_call: TRBV27
clone_size: -
j_call: TRBJ2-7
d_call: TRBD2
cdr3_aa: CASSTQLAGRYEQYF
cdr3_nt: TGTGCCAGCAGTACTCAACTAGCGGGGAGATACGAGCAGTACTTC

v_call: TRBV9
clone_size: -
j_call: TRBJ2-7
d_call: -
cdr3_aa: CASSLGLDTTYEQYF
cdr3_nt: TGTGCCAGCAGCCTAGGCTTGGACACCACCTACGAGCAGTACTTC

v_call: TRBV27
clone_size: -
j_call: TRBJ1-1
d_call: -
cdr3_aa: CASSGSSGYSAFF
cdr3_nt: TGTGCCAGCAGTGGCAGCTCGGGTTATTCAGCTTTCTTT

v_call: TRBV3-1/TRBV3-2
clone_size: once
j_call: TRBJ2-5
d_call: TRBD1
cdr3_aa: CASSQVGTGFIRDF
cdr3_nt: TGTGCCAGCAGCCAAGTCGGGACAGGTTTTATTCGCGACTTC

v_call: TRBV29-1
clone_size: -
j_call: TRBJ2-7
d_call: TRBD1
cdr3_aa: CSVARRTRTGLYEQYF
cdr3_nt: TGCAGCGTGGCGAGACGAACCCGGACAGGCCTGTACGAGCAGTACTTC

v_call: TRBV6-5
clone_size: -
j_call: TRBJ1-2
d_call: -
cdr3_aa: CASRGPLRANYGYTF
cdr3_nt: TGTGCCAGCAGAGGACCCCTGAGGGCTAACTATGGCTACACCTTC

v_call: TRBV6-5
clone_size: -
j_call: TRBJ1-1
d_call: TRBD1
cdr3_aa: CASSAGTGGTEAFF
cdr3_nt: TGTGCCAGCAGCGCCGGGACAGGGGGCACTGAAGCTTTCTTT

v_call: TRBV18
clone_size: -
j_call: TRBJ1-5
d_call: -
cdr3_aa: CASSPNQVNQPQHF
cdr3_nt: TGTGCCAGCTCACCGAATCAGGTTAATCAGCCCCAGCATTTT

v_call: TRBV9
clone_size: -
j_call: TRBJ2-2
d_call: TRBD2
cdr3_aa: CASSVSSGNTGELFF
cdr3_nt: TGTGCCAGCAGCGTATCTAGCGGAAACACCGGGGAGCTGTTTTTT

v_call: TRBV18
clone_size: -
j_call: TRBJ2-1
d_call: TRBD1
cdr3_aa: CASSRGGQGSRNEQFF
cdr3_nt: TGTGCCAGCTCACGGGGAGGACAGGGGTCTCGGAATGAGCAGTTCTTC

v_call: TRBV7-9
clone_size: -
j_call: TRBJ1-3
d_call: -
cdr3_aa: CASSLGPGGNTIYF
cdr3_nt: TGTGCCAGCAGCCTCGGGCCGGGGGGAAACACCATATATTTT

v_call: TRBV7-9
clone_size: -
j_call: TRBJ2-3
d_call: -
cdr3_aa: CASSLVSGVHDTQYF
cdr3_nt: TGTGCCAGCAGCTTAGTATCCGGGGTTCACGATACGCAGTATTTT

v_call: TRBV11-1
clone_size: -
j_call: TRBJ2-5
d_call: TRBD1
cdr3_aa: CASGQGARETQYF
cdr3_nt: TGTGCCAGCGGACAGGGGGCGCGGGAGACCCAGTACTTC

v_call: TRBV27
clone_size: -
j_call: TRBJ2-7
d_call: -
cdr3_aa: CASRLDSPYEQYF
cdr3_nt: TGTGCCAGCAGGTTGGACAGTCCCTACGAGCAGTACTTC

v_call: TRBV28
clone_size: -
j_call: TRBJ1-5
d_call: -
cdr3_aa: CASSSPTESNQPQHF
cdr3_nt: TGTGCCAGCAGTAGTCCCACAGAGAGCAATCAGCCCCAGCATTTT

v_call: TRBV7-3
clone_size: -
j_call: TRBJ2-1
d_call: -
cdr3_aa: CASSLNPPRGLYNEQFF
cdr3_nt: TGTGCCAGCAGCTTAAATCCCCCGAGAGGGCTATACAATGAGCAGTTCTTC

v_call: TRBV18
clone_size: once
j_call: TRBJ2-4
d_call: -
cdr3_aa: CASSPPAYKNIQYF
cdr3_nt: TGTGCCAGCTCACCACCGGCATACAAAAACATTCAGTACTTC

v_call: TRBV19
clone_size: once
j_call: TRBJ2-3
d_call: TRBD2
cdr3_aa: CASSMTSGSLDTQYF
cdr3_nt: TGTGCCAGTAGTATGACTAGCGGGAGTCTGGATACGCAGTATTTT

v_call: TRBV18
clone_size: -
j_call: TRBJ1-3
d_call: -
cdr3_aa: CASSPQAQSGNTIYF
cdr3_nt: TGTGCCAGCTCACCTCAAGCACAGTCTGGAAACACCATATATTTT